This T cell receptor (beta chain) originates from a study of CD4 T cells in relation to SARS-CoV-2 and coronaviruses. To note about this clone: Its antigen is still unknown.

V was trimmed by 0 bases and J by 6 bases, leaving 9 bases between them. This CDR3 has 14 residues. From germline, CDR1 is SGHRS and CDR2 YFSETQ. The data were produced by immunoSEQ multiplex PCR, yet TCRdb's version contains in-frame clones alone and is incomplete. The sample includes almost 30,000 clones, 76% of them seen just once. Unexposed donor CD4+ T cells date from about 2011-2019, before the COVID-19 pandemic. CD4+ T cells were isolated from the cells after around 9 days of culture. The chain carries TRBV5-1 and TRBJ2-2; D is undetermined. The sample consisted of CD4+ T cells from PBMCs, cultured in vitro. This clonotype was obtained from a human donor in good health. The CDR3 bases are TGCGCCAGCAGCTTGGTCCTAGAAGCCGGGGAGCTGTTTTTT. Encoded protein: CASSLVLEAGELFF.